The clone carrying this TCR beta chain has only a few counts. The sample originates from a study of T-cell memory formation after mild COVID-19. V lost 5 bases to trimming and J lost 0 bases, with 8 bases between them. The V gene's germline CDR1 is DFQATT and CDR2 SNEGSKA (reference sequence). The CDR3 loop spans 14 amino acids. TCRdb reprocessed the 5' RACE reads via MiXCR and lists one record per CDR3 protein. The data contain 550,000 to 700,000 distinct CDR3 sequences, more than 15% of them singletons. The rearrangement uses TRBV20-1 and TRBJ2-6; D not resolved. Sequences were obtained from PBMCs or a T cell subset sorted from them (not recorded which). The sequence came from an adult woman who had mild COVID-19 (a few samples of this study predate the infection). Cell type and time point are not known. CDR3 loop: CSASMPSGANVLTF. CDR3 DNA sequence: TGCAGTGCTTCAATGCCCTCTGGGGCCAACGTCCTGACTTTC.